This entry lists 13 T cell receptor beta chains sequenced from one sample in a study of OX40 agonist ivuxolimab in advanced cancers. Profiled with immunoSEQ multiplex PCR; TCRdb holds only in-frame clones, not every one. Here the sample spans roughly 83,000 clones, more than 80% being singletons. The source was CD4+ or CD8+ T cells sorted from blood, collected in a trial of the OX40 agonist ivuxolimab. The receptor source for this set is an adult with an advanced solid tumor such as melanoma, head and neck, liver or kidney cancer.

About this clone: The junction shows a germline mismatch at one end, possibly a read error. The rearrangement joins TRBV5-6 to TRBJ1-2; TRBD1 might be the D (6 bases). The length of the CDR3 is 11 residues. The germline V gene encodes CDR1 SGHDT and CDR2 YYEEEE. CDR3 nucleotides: TGTGCCAGCAGCTTAGGGGGGCAGAGAGCCTTC. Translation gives CASSLGGQRAF.

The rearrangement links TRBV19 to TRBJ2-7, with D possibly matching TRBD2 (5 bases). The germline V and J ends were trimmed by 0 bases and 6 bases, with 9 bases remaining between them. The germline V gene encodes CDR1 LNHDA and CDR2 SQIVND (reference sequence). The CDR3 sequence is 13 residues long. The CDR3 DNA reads TGTGCCAGTAGTATAGATCTTGAGGGCGAGCAGTACGTC. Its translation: CASSIDLEGEQYV.

The CDR3 region is CASSDSAGSNQPQHF. The CDR3 DNA follows: TGTGCCAGCAGTGACTCGGCAGGGAGCAATCAGCCCCAGCATTTT. The chain recombines TRBV6-4 with TRBJ1-5; possible D gene TRBD1, 5 bases. This CDR3 comprises 15 residues. CDR1 is MRHNA, CDR2 SNTAGT, per germline. The V end lost 0 bases, the J end lost 1 base, and 7 bases lay between the germline ends.

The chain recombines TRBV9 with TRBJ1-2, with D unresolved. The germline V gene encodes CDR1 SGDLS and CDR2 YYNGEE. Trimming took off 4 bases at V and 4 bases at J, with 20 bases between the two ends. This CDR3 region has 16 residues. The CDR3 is CASSHPKSGGIYGYTF. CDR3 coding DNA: TGTGCCAGCAGCCATCCTAAGTCGGGAGGGATCTATGGCTACACCTTC.

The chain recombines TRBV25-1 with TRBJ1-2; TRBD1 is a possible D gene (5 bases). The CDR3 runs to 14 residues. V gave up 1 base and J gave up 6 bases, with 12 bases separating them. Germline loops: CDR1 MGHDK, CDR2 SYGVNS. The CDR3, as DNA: TGTGCCAGCAGTGAATTCGGTGAAGGGGATGGCTACACCTTC. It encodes CASSEFGEGDGYTF.

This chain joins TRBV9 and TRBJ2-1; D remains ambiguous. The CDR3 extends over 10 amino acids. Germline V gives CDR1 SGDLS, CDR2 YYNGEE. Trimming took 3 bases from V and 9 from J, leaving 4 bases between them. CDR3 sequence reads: CASSGGEQFF. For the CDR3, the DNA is TGTGCCAGCAGCGGTGGTGAGCAGTTCTTC.

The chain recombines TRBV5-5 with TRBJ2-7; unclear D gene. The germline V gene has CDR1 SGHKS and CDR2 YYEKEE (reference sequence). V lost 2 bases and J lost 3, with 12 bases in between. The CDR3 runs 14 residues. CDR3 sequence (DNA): TGTGCCAGCAGCTTTAAGGGTTTCAGCTACGAGCAGTACGTC. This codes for CASSFKGFSYEQYV.

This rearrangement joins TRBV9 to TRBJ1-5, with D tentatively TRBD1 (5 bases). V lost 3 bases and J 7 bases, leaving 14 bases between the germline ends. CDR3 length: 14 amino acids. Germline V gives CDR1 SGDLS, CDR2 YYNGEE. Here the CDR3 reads CASSGSGGGQPQHF. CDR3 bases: TGTGCCAGCAGCGGATCCGGGGGGGGACAGCCCCAGCATTTT.

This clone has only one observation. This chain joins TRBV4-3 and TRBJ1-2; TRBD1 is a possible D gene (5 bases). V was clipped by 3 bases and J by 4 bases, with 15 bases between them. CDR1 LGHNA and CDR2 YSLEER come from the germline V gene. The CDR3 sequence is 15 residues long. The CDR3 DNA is TGCGCCAGCAGCCAGGCCCGTGACAGCGGCTATGGCTACACCTTC. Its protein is CASSQARDSGYGYTF.

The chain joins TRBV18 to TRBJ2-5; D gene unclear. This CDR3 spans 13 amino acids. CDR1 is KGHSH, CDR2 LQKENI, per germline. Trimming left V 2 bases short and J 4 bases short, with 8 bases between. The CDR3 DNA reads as TGTGCCAGCTCACCAGAGCCAGCAGAGACCCAGTACTTC. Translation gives CASSPEPAETQYF.

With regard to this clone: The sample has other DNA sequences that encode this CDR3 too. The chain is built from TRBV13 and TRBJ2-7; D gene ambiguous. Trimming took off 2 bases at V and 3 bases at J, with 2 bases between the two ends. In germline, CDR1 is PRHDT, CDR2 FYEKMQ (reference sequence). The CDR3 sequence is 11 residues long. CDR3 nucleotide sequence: TGTGCCAGCAGCTTAAGCTACGAGCAGTACTTC. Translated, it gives CASSLSYEQYF.

The CDR3 loop is CASTPPPNTEAFF. As DNA, the CDR3 is TGTGCCAGCACCCCCCCACCTAACACTGAAGCTTTCTTT. The chain carries TRBV6-6 and TRBJ1-1, with no clear D. Trimming removed 7 bases from V and 2 bases from J, with 11 bases in between. The CDR3 extends over 13 amino acids. CDR1 MNHNY and CDR2 SVGAGI come from the germline V gene (reference sequence).

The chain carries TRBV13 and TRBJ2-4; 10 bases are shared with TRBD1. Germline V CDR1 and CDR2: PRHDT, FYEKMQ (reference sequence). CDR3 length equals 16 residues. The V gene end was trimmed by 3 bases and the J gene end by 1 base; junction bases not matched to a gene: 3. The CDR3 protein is CASSFRTGGAKNIQYF. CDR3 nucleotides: TGTGCCAGCAGCTTTCGGACAGGGGGGGCCAAAAACATTCAGTACTTC. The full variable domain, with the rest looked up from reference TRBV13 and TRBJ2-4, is AAGVIQSPRHLIKEKRETATLKCYPIPRHDTVYWYQQGPGQDPQFLISFYEKMQSDKGSIPDRFSAQQFSDYHSELNMSSLELGDSALYFCASSFRTGGAKNIQYFGAGTRLSVL.